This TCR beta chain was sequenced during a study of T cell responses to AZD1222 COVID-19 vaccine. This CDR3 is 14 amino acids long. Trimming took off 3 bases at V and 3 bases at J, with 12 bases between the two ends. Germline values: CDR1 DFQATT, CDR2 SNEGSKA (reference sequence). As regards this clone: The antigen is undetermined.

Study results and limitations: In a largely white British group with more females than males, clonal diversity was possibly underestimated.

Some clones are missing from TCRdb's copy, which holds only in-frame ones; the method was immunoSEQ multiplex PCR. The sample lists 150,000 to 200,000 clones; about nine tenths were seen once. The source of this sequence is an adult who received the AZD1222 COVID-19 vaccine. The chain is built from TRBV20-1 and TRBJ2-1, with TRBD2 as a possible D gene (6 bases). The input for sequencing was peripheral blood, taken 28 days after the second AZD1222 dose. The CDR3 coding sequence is TGCAGTGCTAGTAAAGCGGACTACTACAATGAGCAGTTCTTC. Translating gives CSASKADYYNEQFF.